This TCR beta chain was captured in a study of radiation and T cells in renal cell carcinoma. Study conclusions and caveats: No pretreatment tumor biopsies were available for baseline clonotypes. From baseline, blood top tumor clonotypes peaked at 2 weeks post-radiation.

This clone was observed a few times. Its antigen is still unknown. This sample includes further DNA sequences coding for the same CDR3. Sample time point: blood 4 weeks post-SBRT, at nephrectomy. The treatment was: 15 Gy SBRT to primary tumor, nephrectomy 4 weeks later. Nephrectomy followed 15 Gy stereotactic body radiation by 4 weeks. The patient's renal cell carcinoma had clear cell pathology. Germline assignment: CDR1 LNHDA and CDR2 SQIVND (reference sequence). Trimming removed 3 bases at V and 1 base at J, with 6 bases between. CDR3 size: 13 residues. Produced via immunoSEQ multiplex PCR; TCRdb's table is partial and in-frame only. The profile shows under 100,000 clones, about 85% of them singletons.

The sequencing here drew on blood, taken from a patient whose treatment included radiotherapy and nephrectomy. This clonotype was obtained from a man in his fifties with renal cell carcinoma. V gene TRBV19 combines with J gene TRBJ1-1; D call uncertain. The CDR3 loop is CASSILENTEAFF. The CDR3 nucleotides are TGTGCCAGTAGTATCCTGGAGAACACTGAAGCTTTCTTT.